Below are 2 T cell receptor beta chains sequenced from a single sample in a study of shared clonotypes between healthy human individuals. The data were produced by immunoSEQ multiplex PCR, yet TCRdb's version contains in-frame clones alone and is incomplete. The table records roughly 2,300,000 clones, around 90% of them present only once. Sequenced sample: naive CD4+ T cells from PBMCs. Described subset: CD45RA+ positively selected. These receptors were collected from a man aged 18 to 30 in good health. Some clones in this sample may be carry-over from other donors' samples.

As to this clone: This specimen includes other DNA sequences encoding the same CDR3. V gene TRBV28 combines with J gene TRBJ1-2; D uncertain. V lost 5 bases, J lost 7 bases, and 11 bases lay in between. The V gene's germline CDR1 is MDHEN and CDR2 SYDVKM. CDR3 size: 12 residues. The CDR3 nucleotides read TGTGCCAGCAGTCCTACGGGCGGTGGCTACACCTTC. Its translation is CASSPTGGGYTF.

The chain carries TRBV5-1 and TRBJ1-3, with D maybe TRBD1 (6 bases). The germline gives CDR1 SGHRS, CDR2 YFSETQ. V shed 3 bases and J shed 4 bases, with 17 bases lying between them. There are 16 residues in the CDR3. CDR3 sequence reads: CASSSQQGLLGNTIYF. CDR3 coding DNA: TGCGCCAGCAGCTCGCAACAGGGTTTGCTCGGAAACACCATATATTTT.